The clone carrying this TCR beta chain has a handful of counts. Indicated time point: newly diagnosed GD, antithyroid drugs for less than 3 months. Making the TCR library involved RNA that had been extracted from PBMCs. The data belong to a study of regulatory T cells in long-lasting Graves disease. V lost 2 bases to trimming and J lost 0 bases; unmatched junction nucleotides: 7. Germline-derived CDR1 and CDR2 are MNHEY and SVGAGI. The CDR3 is made up of 18 amino acids. CDR3 regions were amplified by Arm-PCR using iRepertoire HTBI primers to build TCR beta libraries. TCRdb fed the multiplex PCR reads into MiXCR, producing one record per CDR3 protein. Among 350,000 to 550,000 distinct CDR3 sequences, more than 13% were seen once, and the ten largest hold 16%. The same data also went into a second study, on T cells in Graves' hyperthyroidism and ophthalmopathy.

The TCR originated in a young woman with Graves disease. The specimen comprised peripheral blood mononuclear cells (PBMCs), sampled at new diagnosis, from a patient treated with antithyroid drugs. V gene TRBV6-5 combines with J gene TRBJ2-2, with 9 nucleotides matching TRBD2. CDR3 coding DNA: TGTGCCAGCAGTTACGCCGCTAGCGGGAATCCGAACACCGGGGAGCTGTTTTTT. Protein: CASSYAASGNPNTGELFF.